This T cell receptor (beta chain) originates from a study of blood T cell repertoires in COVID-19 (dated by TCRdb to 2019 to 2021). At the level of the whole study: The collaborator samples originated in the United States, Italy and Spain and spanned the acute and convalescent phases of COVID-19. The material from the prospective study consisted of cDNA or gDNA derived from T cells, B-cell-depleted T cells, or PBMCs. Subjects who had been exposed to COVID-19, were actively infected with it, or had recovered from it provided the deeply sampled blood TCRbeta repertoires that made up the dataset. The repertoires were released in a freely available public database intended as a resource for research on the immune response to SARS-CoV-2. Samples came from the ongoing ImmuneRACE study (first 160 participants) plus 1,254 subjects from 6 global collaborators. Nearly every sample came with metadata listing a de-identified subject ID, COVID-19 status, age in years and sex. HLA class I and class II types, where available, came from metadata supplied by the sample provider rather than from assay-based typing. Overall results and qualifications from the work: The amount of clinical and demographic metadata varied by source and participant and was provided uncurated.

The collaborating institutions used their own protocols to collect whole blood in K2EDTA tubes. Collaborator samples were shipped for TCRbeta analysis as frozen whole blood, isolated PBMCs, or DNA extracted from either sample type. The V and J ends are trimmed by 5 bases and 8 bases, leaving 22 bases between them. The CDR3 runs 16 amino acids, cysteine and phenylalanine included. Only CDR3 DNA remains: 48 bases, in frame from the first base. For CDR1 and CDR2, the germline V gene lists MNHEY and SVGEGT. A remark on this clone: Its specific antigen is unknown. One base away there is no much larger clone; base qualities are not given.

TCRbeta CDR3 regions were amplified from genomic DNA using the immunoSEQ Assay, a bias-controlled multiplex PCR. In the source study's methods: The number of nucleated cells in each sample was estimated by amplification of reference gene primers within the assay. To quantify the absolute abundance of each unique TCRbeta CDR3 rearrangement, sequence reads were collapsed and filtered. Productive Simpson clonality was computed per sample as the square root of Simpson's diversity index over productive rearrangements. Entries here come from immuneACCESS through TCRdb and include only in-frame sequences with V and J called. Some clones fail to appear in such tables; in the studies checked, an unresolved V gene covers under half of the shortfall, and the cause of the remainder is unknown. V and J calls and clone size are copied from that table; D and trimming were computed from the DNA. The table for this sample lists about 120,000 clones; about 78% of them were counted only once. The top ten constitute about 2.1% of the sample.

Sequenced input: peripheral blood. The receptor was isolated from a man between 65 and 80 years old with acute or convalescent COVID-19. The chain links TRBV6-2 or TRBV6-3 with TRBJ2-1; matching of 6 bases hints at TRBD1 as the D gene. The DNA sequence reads TGTGCCAGCAGTCGACAATACAGGGAAGCCGGGTATGAGCAGTTCTTC. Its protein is CASSRQYREAGYEQFF.